The 30 T cell receptor beta chains listed next were all sequenced from one sample in a study of T cell repertoires in aging, cancer and after chemotherapy. Rearranged V-D-J TRB sequences were amplified with a mixed TRB-A/B primer pool. From the multiplex PCR reads, TCRdb called clonotypes with MiXCR, one entry per CDR3 protein. The sample lists about 9,700 distinct CDR3 sequences; 33% were seen once. Peripheral blood genomic DNA, not sorted cells or RNA, was the template. The sequencing input was blood. The receptors here all came from a human donor in good health.

This clonotype is judged medium-sized (0.01 to 0.1%). The chain has TRBV15 and TRBJ2-2, with TRBD1 as a possible D gene (6 bases). The V and J ends lost 6 bases and 4 bases respectively, with 9 bases between them. Germline V gene data show CDR1 as LNHNV and CDR2 as YYDKDF (reference sequence). The CDR3 has 13 residues. The CDR3 DNA follows: TGTGCCACCAGACAGACAGGCACCGGGGAGCTGTTTTTT. This gives the protein CATRQTGTGELFF.

This chain connects TRBV12-3 or TRBV12-4 to TRBJ2-1; 12 bases agree with TRBD2. This CDR3 spans 17 amino acids. V gave up 6 bases and J gave up 7 bases; unmatched junction bases: 13. The CDR3 spells CASSGPNLAGGGNEQFF. The CDR3 region has the DNA TGTGCCAGCAGCGGCCCGAATCTAGCGGGAGGGGGTAATGAGCAGTTCTTC.

J is TRBJ2-7 and V is TRBV6-5; maybe TRBD1 (6 bases). V was clipped by 0 bases and J by 2 bases, with 14 bases between them. This CDR3 has 16 residues. CDR1 is MNHEY, CDR2 SVGAGI, per germline. CDR3 DNA: TGTGCCAGCAGTTACTCGTGGGGGCCTAAAACCTACGAGCAGTACTTC. Translation: CASSYSWGPKTYEQYF.

The rearrangement uses TRBV4-3 and TRBJ2-7; D remains ambiguous. This CDR3 is 15 amino acids long. V was cut by 0 bases and J by 6 bases, with 15 bases left in between. Looked up from germline, CDR1 is LGHNA and CDR2 is YSLEER. The CDR3 nucleotides read TGCGCCAGCAGCCAAGATCATGGCCGGGTTTCCGAGCAGTACTTC. Protein sequence: CASSQDHGRVSEQYF.

Only a few counts were recorded for this clonotype. The chain employs TRBV27 and TRBJ1-6; D ambiguous. This CDR3 is built from 14 residues. CDR1 MNHEY and CDR2 SMNVEV come from the germline V gene (reference sequence). Trimming took 3 bases from V and 6 from J, leaving 9 bases between them. CDR3 coding DNA: TGTGCCAGCAGTTTCCCTAGTGTTAATTCACCCCTCCACTTT. Translating gives CASSFPSVNSPLHF.

The rearrangement uses TRBV20-1 and TRBJ2-7, with D maybe TRBD1 (5 bases). With 3 bases removed from V and 6 bases from J, the gap between germline ends came to 9 bases. The CDR3 runs 11 residues. CDR1 DFQATT and CDR2 SNEGSKA come from the germline V gene (reference sequence). CDR3: CSARAGAEQYF. The CDR3 DNA follows: TGCAGTGCTAGGGCTGGGGCCGAGCAGTACTTC.

This chain connects TRBV11-3 to TRBJ1-2; D remains unclear. V was pared by 1 base and J by 0 bases, with 12 bases between. CDR1 and CDR2 (germline): SGHNT, YENEEA. There are 16 residues in the CDR3. As DNA, the CDR3 is TGTGCCAGCAGCTTAGCTTCGGGCAGCCCTAACTATGGCTACACCTTC. Encoded protein: CASSLASGSPNYGYTF. Full variable domain (outside the CDR3, taken from reference TRBV11-3 and TRBJ1-2): EAGVVQSPRYKIIEKKQPVAFWCNPISGHNTLYWYLQNLGQGPELLIRYENEEAVDDSQLPKDRFSAERLKGVDSTLKIQPAELGDSAVYLCASSLASGSPNYGYTFGSGTRLTVV.

This chain uses TRBV28 with TRBJ2-7, with 11 bases fitting TRBD2. Germline V CDR1 and CDR2: MDHEN, SYDVKM. The CDR3 sequence is 15 residues long. Germline trimming cut 3 bases from V and 1 base from J; bases unmatched to any gene: 2. The CDR3 spells CASSLGTSGSYEQYF. CDR3 in DNA: TGTGCCAGCAGTTTGGGGACTAGCGGATCCTACGAGCAGTACTTC.

The rearrangement uses TRBV6-5 and TRBJ2-5; D is unclear. This CDR3 contains 14 residues. The V end lost 0 bases, the J end lost 5 bases, and 10 bases lay between the germline ends. CDR1 is MNHEY, CDR2 SVGAGI, per germline. CDR3 in amino acids: CASSYSTGSETQYF. The CDR3 region has the DNA TGTGCCAGCAGTTACTCAACCGGGTCGGAGACCCAGTACTTC.

The chain employs TRBV10-3 and TRBJ1-3; D gene uncertain. The CDR3 contains 13 residues. Trimming left V 0 bases short and J 2 bases short, with 2 bases between. Germline V gene sequence: CDR1 ENHRY, CDR2 SYGVKD. This chain's CDR3 is CAISESAGNTIYF. CDR3 bases: TGTGCCATCAGTGAGTCTGCTGGAAACACCATATATTTT.

The chain is built from TRBV24-1 and TRBJ2-7, with D hard to call. There are 16 residues in the CDR3. Trimming removed 3 bases from V and 4 bases from J, with 18 bases in between. Germline V gene sequence: CDR1 KGHDR, CDR2 SFDVKD. The CDR3 loop reads CATSDPNDTDGYEQYF. The CDR3 DNA sequence: TGTGCCACCAGTGATCCGAATGACACCGACGGGTACGAGCAGTACTTC.

By share, this clonotype ranks as medium-sized. The V and J genes are TRBV11-3 and TRBJ2-2, with 10 bases lining up with TRBD2. The CDR3 runs to 18 residues. The germline gives CDR1 SGHNT, CDR2 YENEEA. Losses at the gene ends were 6 bases for V and 6 bases for J; bases not matched to a gene: 16. The CDR3 region is CASRGRTSGQDRAGELFF. DNA of the CDR3: TGTGCCAGCAGGGGCCGGACTAGCGGCCAAGATAGGGCCGGGGAGCTGTTTTTT. The full variable domain, completed using reference TRBV11-3 and TRBJ2-2, is EAGVVQSPRYKIIEKKQPVAFWCNPISGHNTLYWYLQNLGQGPELLIRYENEEAVDDSQLPKDRFSAERLKGVDSTLKIQPAELGDSAVYLCASRGRTSGQDRAGELFFGEGSRLTVL.

This chain joins TRBV30 and TRBJ1-4; D not resolved. Germline V gene data show CDR1 as GTSNPN and CDR2 as SVGIG (reference sequence). V gave up 0 bases and J gave up 1 base, with 6 bases separating them. The CDR3 spans 14 residues. CDR3 sequence reads: CAWSVIGTNEKLFF. CDR3 bases: TGTGCCTGGAGTGTAATCGGAACTAATGAAAAACTGTTTTTT.

The chain couples TRBV12-3 or TRBV12-4 to TRBJ2-7, with 14 bases lining up with TRBD2. The CDR3 is 18 residues long. V dropped 7 bases and J dropped 3; count of bases not matched to a gene: 14. The CDR3 loop reads CASTLRGTSGGGSYEQYF. CDR3 DNA sequence: TGTGCCAGCACCCTTAGGGGGACTAGCGGGGGAGGGAGCTACGAGCAGTACTTC.

This clonotype came up a few times. The V call is TRBV6-5, the J call TRBJ1-4; no clear D. Trimming removed 6 bases from V and 6 bases from J, with 23 bases in between. This CDR3 has 17 residues. CDR1 MNHEY and CDR2 SVGAGI come from the germline V gene. DNA for the CDR3: TGTGCCAGCAGCAATAATGTTGACGGTATGAGGGATGAAAAACTGTTTTTT. It yields the protein CASSNNVDGMRDEKLFF.

The V call is TRBV7-9, the J call TRBJ1-1; TRBD1 matches at 10 bases. Germline lookup yields CDR1 SEHNR and CDR2 FQNEAQ (reference sequence). The CDR3 loop spans 16 amino acids. V was pared by 4 bases and J by 0 bases, with 5 bases of the junction left unmatched. The CDR3 DNA reads as TGTGCCAGCAGCTCCCGGGACAGGGGCATGAACACTGAAGCTTTCTTT. Protein product: CASSSRDRGMNTEAFF. The full variable domain, with the rest looked up from reference TRBV7-9 and TRBJ1-1, is DTGVSQNPRHKITKRGQNVTFRCDPISEHNRLYWYRQTLGQGPEFLTYFQNEAQLEKSRLLSDRFSAERPKGSFSTLEIQRTEQGDSAMYLCASSSRDRGMNTEAFFGQGTRLTVV.

This clonotype is categorized as medium-sized. The genes are TRBV29-1 and TRBJ1-2, with a weak D call TRBD1 (5 bases). V was trimmed by 7 bases and J by 8 bases, leaving 11 bases between them. The germline V gene has CDR1 SQVTM and CDR2 ANQGSEA. The CDR3 runs to 10 residues. The CDR3 sequence is CSASGEGYTF. The CDR3, as DNA: TGCAGCGCTTCGGGGGAGGGCTACACCTTC.

The chain joins TRBV19 to TRBJ1-5, with 7 bases matching TRBD1. CDR1 is LNHDA, CDR2 SQIVND, per germline (reference sequence). The CDR3 has 16 residues. V dropped 5 bases and J dropped 2; count of bases not matched to a gene: 9. CDR3 in amino acids: CASSPDRRLGNQPQHF. DNA of the CDR3: TGTGCCAGTAGTCCGGACAGGAGACTGGGCAATCAGCCCCAGCATTTT.

There are a few counts of this clonotype. The rearrangement links TRBV6-6 to TRBJ1-2; maybe TRBD1 (5 bases). Germline V gene lookup returns CDR1 MNHNY and CDR2 SVGAGI (reference sequence). The CDR3 has 15 amino acids. Trimming stripped 6 bases from V and 3 bases from J, with 17 bases between. The CDR3 nucleotides read TGTGCCAGCAGCCTTTCAGCCGGGACGGACTATGGCTACACCTTC. Its protein product is CASSLSAGTDYGYTF.

The chain joins TRBV30 to TRBJ2-4, with 8 nucleotides matching TRBD2. V was pared by 3 bases and J by 1 base, with 5 bases of the junction left unmatched. Germline CDR1 GTSNPN, CDR2 SVGIG (reference sequence). This CDR3 comprises 15 residues. The CDR3 here is CAWSLTSAAKNIQYF. In DNA, the CDR3 is TGTGCCTGGAGCTTGACTAGCGCGGCCAAAAACATTCAGTACTTC.

About this clonotype: The junction differs from germline at one of its ends, possibly a read error. This sequence joins TRBV5-3 and TRBJ2-7; possibly TRBD1 or TRBD2 for D (5 bases each). TRBV5-3 qualifies as an ORF whose function is uncertain. This CDR3 spans 14 amino acids. The CDR3 DNA follows: TGTGCCAGCAGCTTGGTATCCGGGGCGGGCGAGCAGTACTTC. It yields the protein CASSLVSGAGEQYF.

This clonotype is labeled as medium-sized. The chain has TRBV11-3 and TRBJ2-5, with unresolved D. Trimming pared 5 bases from V and 5 bases from J, leaving 12 bases between. Germline CDR1 reads SGHNT; CDR2 reads YENEEA. The CDR3 extends over 13 amino acids. CDR3 bases: TGTGCCAGCAGCCCACTGATCGGGGAGACCCAGTACTTC. Its protein product is CASSPLIGETQYF.

In this sample, this clonotype turned up a few times. V and J are TRBV6-1 and TRBJ1-1; D not resolved. V lost 1 base, J lost 4 bases, and 13 bases lay in between. CDR1 is MNHNS and CDR2 is SASEGT in the germline V gene. The CDR3 length is 15 residues. The CDR3 region is CASSEVAGVGTEAFF. The DNA for the CDR3 is TGTGCCAGCAGTGAAGTGGCTGGGGTGGGCACTGAAGCTTTCTTT.

This clonotype came up a few times. The gene calls are TRBV5-4 and TRBJ2-2; no reliable D call. Germline V gene lookup returns CDR1 SGHNT and CDR2 YYREEE (reference sequence). V lost 5 bases and J 3 bases, leaving 11 bases between the germline ends. The CDR3 consists of 14 residues. The CDR3 loop reads CASSPGVYTGELFF. CDR3 in DNA: TGTGCCAGCAGTCCTGGAGTTTACACCGGGGAGCTGTTTTTT.

Only a few counts were recorded for this clonotype. This rearrangement joins TRBV12-3 or TRBV12-4 to TRBJ2-1; possible D gene TRBD2, 6 bases. V lost 8 bases and J lost 2, with 16 bases in between. CDR3 length: 15 residues. The CDR3 spells CASVLGTRAYNEQFF. CDR3 DNA: TGTGCCAGCGTACTCGGGACTCGTGCCTACAATGAGCAGTTCTTC.

To note about this clonotype: Germline and junction disagree at one end, which may indicate a read error. J is TRBJ2-3 and V is TRBV5-3; D is uncertain. TRBV5-3 counts as an open reading frame of uncertain function. The CDR3 runs to 14 residues. The CDR3 DNA is TGCGCCAGCAGCTTGGAACTCAGCACAGATACGCAGTATTTT. It yields the protein CASSLELSTDTQYF.

This clonotype was picked up a small number of times. CDR3 region: CASKGGNQPQHF. CDR3 DNA sequence: TGTGCCAGCAAGGGGGGCAATCAGCCCCAGCATTTT. J is TRBJ1-5 and V is TRBV6-5; the D gene is possibly TRBD1 (6 bases). The V gene's germline CDR1 is MNHEY and CDR2 SVGAGI. There are 12 residues in the CDR3. V was shortened by 7 bases and J by 2 bases, with 6 bases between the two germline ends.

The V and J genes are TRBV5-5 and TRBJ2-1; possibly TRBD1 or TRBD2 for D (7 bases each). The CDR3 runs 15 residues. The V gene's germline CDR1 is SGHKS and CDR2 YYEKEE (reference sequence). The V gene lost 1 base and the J gene lost 9 bases, with 17 bases spanning the gap. The CDR3: CASSLQGEGGGEQFF. In DNA form, the CDR3 reads TGTGCCAGCAGCTTGCAGGGGGAGGGCGGGGGTGAGCAGTTCTTC.

By frequency in the sample, this clonotype is medium-sized. The V and J genes are TRBV6-5 and TRBJ2-1; 9 nucleotides match TRBD2. Germline V lookup: CDR1 MNHEY, CDR2 SVGAGI. This CDR3 is built from 15 residues. V lost 4 bases, J lost 10 bases, and 11 bases stayed unmatched. The CDR3 loop reads CASSFRLAGEWEQFF. Here the CDR3 DNA reads TGTGCCAGCAGTTTCCGGTTAGCGGGAGAGTGGGAGCAGTTCTTC.

This clonotype has more than one count but fewer than ten. The V gene is TRBV19, the J gene TRBJ2-4; D perhaps matches TRBD2 (5 bases). The CDR3 extends over 18 amino acids. Per germline, CDR1 LNHDA and CDR2 SQIVND (reference sequence). V dropped 4 bases and J dropped 0 bases, with 19 bases sitting between them. DNA for the CDR3: TGTGCCAGTAGTAAGAGTAGCGATGTGGGTATAGCCAAAAACATTCAGTACTTC. It translates to CASSKSSDVGIAKNIQYF.